These T cell receptor beta chains were read from a single sample in a study of cytomegalovirus exposure and HLA in healthy donors. Using immunoSEQ multiplex PCR, the repertoire was profiled, and TCRdb retains in-frame clones only, with some absent. The top ten clones hold approximately 5.1% of a sample with around 97,000 clones, roughly 10% of them seen once. Material: PBMCs. Every receptor here comes from a middle-aged man in good health and CMV-seropositive. Each CDR3 is given with its conserved first and last residue. A D gene is named only where the DNA matches it firmly. Rows give clone size only sometimes, using once, few, many, or a class for an expanded clone.

J gene,D gene,V gene,clone size,CDR3 DNA,CDR3 protein
TRBJ2-2,TRBD2,TRBV7-8,.,TGTGCCAGCAGCTTAACTAGCGGGAACGCGAACACCGGGGAGCTGTTTTTT,CASSLTSGNANTGELFF
TRBJ2-7,.,TRBV30,.,TGTGCCTGGAGTGTTTCGGGCCGGGGCGAGCAGTACTTC,CAWSVSGRGEQYF
TRBJ2-1,TRBD2,TRBV28,.,TGTGCCAGCAGGGTTGGTGGCGGGAGCATATACAATGAGCAGTTCTTC,CASRVGGGSIYNEQFF
TRBJ2-1,TRBD2,TRBV27,few,TGTGCCAGCAAAGGCACGGGACTATCAGAGCAGTTCTTC,CASKGTGLSEQFF
TRBJ1-6,TRBD1,TRBV30,.,TGTGCCTGGGGGGGACAGGCCGGTTATTCACCCCTCCACTTT,CAWGGQAGYSPLHF
TRBJ2-7,.,TRBV28,few,TGTGCCAGCAGTTCAAGGGGTGCTTACGAGCAGTACTTC,CASSSRGAYEQYF
TRBJ2-7,TRBD2,TRBV6-1,.,TGTGCCAGCAGTGCTATGAGCGGGAGGGCCTACGAGCAGTACTTC,CASSAMSGRAYEQYF
TRBJ1-2,.,TRBV27,few,TGTGCCAGCAGCCCCGTCGACGGACTTAACTATGGCTACACCTTC,CASSPVDGLNYGYTF
TRBJ2-5,.,TRBV5-6,.,TGTGCCAGCAGCTTCTGGACAGCGGGGAAGGAGACCCAGTACTTC,CASSFWTAGKETQYF
TRBJ2-7,TRBD1,TRBV7-2,few,TGTGCCAGCAGCTCGGGTCGGCAGGGGGCCGGCGAGCAGTACTTC,CASSSGRQGAGEQYF
TRBJ2-5,TRBD1,TRBV6-6,.,TGTGCCAGCAGTGGGGACAGGGGAGGAGAGACCCAGTACTTC,CASSGDRGGETQYF
TRBJ2-6,TRBD1,TRBV13,few,TGTGCCAGCAGCCCGAGGGGGCATGGGGCCAACGTCCTGACTTTC,CASSPRGHGANVLTF
TRBJ1-4,.,TRBV5-1,few,TGCGCCAGCAAACCCACACACACAACTAATGAAAAACTGTTTTTT,CASKPTHTTNEKLFF
TRBJ2-7,.,TRBV9,few,TGTGCCAGCAGCGTAAGGGGGAATACTAACTACGAGCAGTACTTC,CASSVRGNTNYEQYF
TRBJ2-7,TRBD1,TRBV19,.,TGTGCCAGTAGTCTGGGACAGGGAGCCTACGAGCAGTACTTC,CASSLGQGAYEQYF
TRBJ1-2,.,TRBV9,.,TGTGCCAGCAGCGCTACAGGCCAGGGAGGCTATGGCTACACCTTC,CASSATGQGGYGYTF
TRBJ2-2,TRBD1,TRBV4-3,.,TGCGCCAGCAGCCCGGACAGGGCTCTCACCGGGGAGCTGTTTTTT,CASSPDRALTGELFF
TRBJ2-7,TRBD1,TRBV29-1,.,TGCAGCGTAAGACAGGGTTCCTCCTACGAGCAGTACTTC,CSVRQGSSYEQYF
TRBJ2-1,.,TRBV7-8,.,TGTGCCAGCAGCTTAGGGGGGGGGACAGGCAGGTACAATGAGCAGTTCTTC,CASSLGGGTGRYNEQFF
TRBJ2-4,TRBD2,TRBV29-1,.,TGCAGCGTTGTAGATGCGGGAGCCAAAAACACTCAGTACTTC,CSVVDAGAKNTQYF
TRBJ1-3,.,TRBV4-3,few,TGCGCCAGCAGCCAGTCAGGCAGGGGCTCTGGAAACACCATATATTTT,CASSQSGRGSGNTIYF
TRBJ2-3,TRBD2,TRBV6-5,few,TGTGCCAGCAGTGGACTAGCGGGAGGGCCAGATACGCAGTATTTT,CASSGLAGGPDTQYF
TRBJ2-7,TRBD2,TRBV13,few,TGTGCCAGCGGGCTAGCGGGAGCCTACGAGCAGTACTTC,CASGLAGAYEQYF
TRBJ1-1,.,TRBV18,few,TGTGCCAGCTCACCGCGGGAGATAAACACTGAAGCTTTCTTT,CASSPREINTEAFF
TRBJ2-3,.,TRBV28,.,TGTGCCAGCAGTCCGAACTTACAGAGTTTGGCAGATACGCAGTATTTT,CASSPNLQSLADTQYF
TRBJ2-5,TRBD2,TRBV7-6,many,TGTGCCAGCAGCTTGGCCCCCTCCGGACTAGAGGGTGGAGAGACCCAGTACTTC,CASSLAPSGLEGGETQYF
TRBJ1-1,TRBD1,TRBV5-1,.,TGCGCCAGCAGCTTGGAGACAGGGCGGAATACTGAAGCTTTCTTT,CASSLETGRNTEAFF
TRBJ1-5,.,TRBV28,.,TGTGCCAGCAGTTTCCTCGAGGCAGGCGGGCGGAATCAGCCCCAGCATTTT,CASSFLEAGGRNQPQHF
TRBJ2-7,TRBD1,TRBV29-1,.,TGCAGCGTCCGGAAAGGGGGCTCCGAGCAGTACTTC,CSVRKGGSEQYF
TRBJ2-3,TRBD2,TRBV2,.,TGTGCCAGCAGGGAGGCAGCGGGAGGGAGAAATACGCAGTATTTT,CASREAAGGRNTQYF
TRBJ2-3,.,TRBV27,.,TGTGCCAGCAGTTCACCGTCGGGCACAGATACGCAGTATTTT,CASSSPSGTDTQYF
TRBJ1-6,.,TRBV28,.,TGTGCCAGCAGTTCGCATCAGGGAGGAGGATCACCCCTCCACTTT,CASSSHQGGGSPLHF